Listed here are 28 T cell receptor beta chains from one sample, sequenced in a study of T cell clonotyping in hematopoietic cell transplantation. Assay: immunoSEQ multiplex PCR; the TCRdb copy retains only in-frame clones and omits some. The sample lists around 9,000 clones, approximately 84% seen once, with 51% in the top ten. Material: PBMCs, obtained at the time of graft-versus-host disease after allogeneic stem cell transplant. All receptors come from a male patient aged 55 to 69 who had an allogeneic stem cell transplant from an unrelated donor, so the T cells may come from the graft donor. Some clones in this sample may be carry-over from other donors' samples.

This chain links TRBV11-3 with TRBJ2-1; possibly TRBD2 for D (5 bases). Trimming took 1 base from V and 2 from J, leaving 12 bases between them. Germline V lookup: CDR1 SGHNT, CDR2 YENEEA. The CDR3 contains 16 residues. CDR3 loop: CASSLGPWTPYNEQFF. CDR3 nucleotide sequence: TGTGCCAGCAGCTTAGGGCCTTGGACTCCCTACAATGAGCAGTTCTTC. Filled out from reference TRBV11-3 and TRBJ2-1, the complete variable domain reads EAGVVQSPRYKIIEKKQPVAFWCNPISGHNTLYWYLQNLGQGPELLIRYENEEAVDDSQLPKDRFSAERLKGVDSTLKIQPAELGDSAVYLCASSLGPWTPYNEQFFGPGTRLTVL.

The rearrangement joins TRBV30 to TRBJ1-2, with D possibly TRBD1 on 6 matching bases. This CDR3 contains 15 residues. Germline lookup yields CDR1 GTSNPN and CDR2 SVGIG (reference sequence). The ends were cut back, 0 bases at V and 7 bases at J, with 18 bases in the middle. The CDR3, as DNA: TGTGCCTGGAGTGTAAGGCTGGGGGCACGATTTGGCTACACCTTC. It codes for CAWSVRLGARFGYTF. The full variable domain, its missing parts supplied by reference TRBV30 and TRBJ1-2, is SQTIHQWPATLVQPVGSPLSLECTVEGTSNPNLYWYRQAAGRGLQLLFYSVGIGQISSEVPQNLSASRPQDRQFILSSKKLLLSDSGFYLCAWSVRLGARFGYTFGSGTRLTVV.

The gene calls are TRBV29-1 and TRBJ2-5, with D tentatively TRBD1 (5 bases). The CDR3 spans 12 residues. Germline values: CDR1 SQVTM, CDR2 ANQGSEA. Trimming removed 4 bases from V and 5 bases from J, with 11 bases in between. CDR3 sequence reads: CSVALGPETQYF. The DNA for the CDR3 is TGCAGCGTTGCCTTGGGGCCGGAGACCCAGTACTTC. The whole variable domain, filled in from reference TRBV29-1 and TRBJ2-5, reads SAVISQKPSRDICQRGTSLTIQCQVDSQVTMMFWYRQQPGQSLTLIATANQGSEATYESGFVIDKFPISRPNLTFSTLTVSNMSPEDSSIYLCSVALGPETQYFGPGTRLLVL.

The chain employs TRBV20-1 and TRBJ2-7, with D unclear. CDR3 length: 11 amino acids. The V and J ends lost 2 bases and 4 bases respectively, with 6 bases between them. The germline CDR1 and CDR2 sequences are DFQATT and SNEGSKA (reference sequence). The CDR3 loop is CSARLGYEQYF. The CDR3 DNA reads TGCAGTGCTAGATTAGGGTACGAGCAGTACTTC.

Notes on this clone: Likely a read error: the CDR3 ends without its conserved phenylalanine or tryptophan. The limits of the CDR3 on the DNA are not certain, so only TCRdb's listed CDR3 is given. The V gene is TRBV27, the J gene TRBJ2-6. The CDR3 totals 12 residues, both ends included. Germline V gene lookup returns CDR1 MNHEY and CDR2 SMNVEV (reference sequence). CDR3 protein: CASSCVCPGYKV.

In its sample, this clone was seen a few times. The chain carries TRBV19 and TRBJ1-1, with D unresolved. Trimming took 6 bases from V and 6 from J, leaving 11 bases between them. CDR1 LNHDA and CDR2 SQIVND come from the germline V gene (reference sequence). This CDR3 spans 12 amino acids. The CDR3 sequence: CASRGPQAEAFF. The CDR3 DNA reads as TGTGCCAGTAGGGGCCCGCAGGCTGAAGCTTTCTTT.

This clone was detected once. CDR3 in DNA: TGTGCCTGGAGTACCGACAGGGGGCATTCACCCCTCCACTTT. Residues: CAWSTDRGHSPLHF. The J gene is TRBJ1-6, the V gene TRBV30, with TRBD1 identical over 10 bases. The ends lost 2 bases at V and 8 bases at J; junction bases unmatched: 3. The CDR3 totals 14 residues. Germline V lookup: CDR1 GTSNPN, CDR2 SVGIG (reference sequence).

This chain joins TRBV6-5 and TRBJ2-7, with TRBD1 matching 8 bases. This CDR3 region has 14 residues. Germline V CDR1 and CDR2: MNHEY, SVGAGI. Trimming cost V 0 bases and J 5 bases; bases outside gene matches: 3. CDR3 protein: CASSYSQGVDEQYF. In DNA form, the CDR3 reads TGTGCCAGCAGTTACTCACAGGGGGTGGACGAGCAGTACTTC.

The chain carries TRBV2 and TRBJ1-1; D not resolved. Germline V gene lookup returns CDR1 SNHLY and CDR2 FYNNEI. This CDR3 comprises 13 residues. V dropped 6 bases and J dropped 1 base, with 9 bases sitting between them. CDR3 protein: CASSGSGNTEAFF. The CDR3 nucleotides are TGTGCCAGCAGCGGTTCAGGGAACACTGAAGCTTTCTTT.

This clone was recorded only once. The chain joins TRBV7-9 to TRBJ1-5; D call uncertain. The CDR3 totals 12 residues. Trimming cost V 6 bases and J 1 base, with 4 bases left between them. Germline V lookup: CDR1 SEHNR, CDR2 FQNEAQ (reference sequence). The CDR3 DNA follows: TGTGCCAGCAGTTTCAGCAATCAGCCCCAGCATTTT. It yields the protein CASSFSNQPQHF.

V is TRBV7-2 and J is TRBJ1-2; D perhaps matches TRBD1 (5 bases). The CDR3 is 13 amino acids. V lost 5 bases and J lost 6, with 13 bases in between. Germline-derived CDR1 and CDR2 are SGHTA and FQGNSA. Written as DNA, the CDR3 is TGTGCCAGCAGCGCCCAGGGATTAGATGGCTACACCTTC. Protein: CASSAQGLDGYTF.

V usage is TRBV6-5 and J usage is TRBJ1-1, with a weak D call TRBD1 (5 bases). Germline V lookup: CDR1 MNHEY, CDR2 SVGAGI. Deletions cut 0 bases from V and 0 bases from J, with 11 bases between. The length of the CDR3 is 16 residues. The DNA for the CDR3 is TGTGCCAGCAGTTACTCCGACAGCCGCATGAACACTGAAGCTTTCTTT. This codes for CASSYSDSRMNTEAFF.

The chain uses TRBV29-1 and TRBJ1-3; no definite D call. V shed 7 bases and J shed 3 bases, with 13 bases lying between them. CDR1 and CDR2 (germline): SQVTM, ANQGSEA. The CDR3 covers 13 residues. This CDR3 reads CSAMGWSGNTIYF. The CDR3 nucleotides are TGCAGCGCGATGGGGTGGAGTGGAAACACCATATATTTT. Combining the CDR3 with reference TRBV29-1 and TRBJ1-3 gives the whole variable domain SAVISQKPSRDICQRGTSLTIQCQVDSQVTMMFWYRQQPGQSLTLIATANQGSEATYESGFVIDKFPISRPNLTFSTLTVSNMSPEDSSIYLCSAMGWSGNTIYFGEGSWLTVV.

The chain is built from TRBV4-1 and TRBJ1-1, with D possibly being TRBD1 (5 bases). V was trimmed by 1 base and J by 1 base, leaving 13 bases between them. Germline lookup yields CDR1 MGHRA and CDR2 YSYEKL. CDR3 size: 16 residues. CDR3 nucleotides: TGCGCCAGCAGCCAAGGGCGCCGGGACCCGAACACTGAAGCTTTCTTT. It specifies CASSQGRRDPNTEAFF.

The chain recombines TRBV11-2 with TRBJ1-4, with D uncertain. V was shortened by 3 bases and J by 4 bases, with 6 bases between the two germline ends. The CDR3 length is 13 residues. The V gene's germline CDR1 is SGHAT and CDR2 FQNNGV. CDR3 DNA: TGTGCCAGCAGCTTTGGGTTTAATGAAAAACTGTTTTTT. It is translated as CASSFGFNEKLFF.

The CDR3 bases are TGTGCCAGCAGCCCTGGGGGGGCAGCCTACGAGCAGTACTTC. As protein: CASSPGGAAYEQYF. The V call is TRBV7-8, the J call TRBJ2-7; a weak D match, TRBD2 (7 bases). There are 14 residues in the CDR3. The germline CDR1 and CDR2 sequences are SGHVS and FQNEAQ. V was trimmed by 5 bases and J by 2 bases, leaving 13 bases between them.

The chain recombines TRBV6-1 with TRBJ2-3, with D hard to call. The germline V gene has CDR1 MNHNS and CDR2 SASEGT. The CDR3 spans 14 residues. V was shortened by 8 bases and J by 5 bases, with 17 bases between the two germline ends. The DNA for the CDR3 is TGTGCCAGCGCCCCCGACGGAGTTGGAGATACGCAGTATTTT. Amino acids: CASAPDGVGDTQYF.

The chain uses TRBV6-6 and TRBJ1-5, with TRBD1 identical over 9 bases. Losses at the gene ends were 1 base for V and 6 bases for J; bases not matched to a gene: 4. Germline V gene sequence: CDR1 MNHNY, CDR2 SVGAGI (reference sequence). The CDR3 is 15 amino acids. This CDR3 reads CASSYYGQGSQPQHF. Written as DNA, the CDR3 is TGTGCCAGCAGTTACTACGGACAGGGGAGTCAGCCCCAGCATTTT.

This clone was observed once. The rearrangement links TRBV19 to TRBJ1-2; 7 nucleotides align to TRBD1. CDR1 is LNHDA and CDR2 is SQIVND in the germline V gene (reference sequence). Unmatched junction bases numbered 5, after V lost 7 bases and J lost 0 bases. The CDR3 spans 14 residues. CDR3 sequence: CASKRDSANYGYTF. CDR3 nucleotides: TGTGCCAGTAAGCGGGACAGCGCTAACTATGGCTACACCTTC.

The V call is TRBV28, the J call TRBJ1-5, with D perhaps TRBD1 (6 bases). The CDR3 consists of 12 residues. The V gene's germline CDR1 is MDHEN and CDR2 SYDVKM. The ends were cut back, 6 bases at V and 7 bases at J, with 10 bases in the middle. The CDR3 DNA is TGTGCCAGCAGGATAGGGGGGCAGCCCCAGCATTTT. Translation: CASRIGGQPQHF.

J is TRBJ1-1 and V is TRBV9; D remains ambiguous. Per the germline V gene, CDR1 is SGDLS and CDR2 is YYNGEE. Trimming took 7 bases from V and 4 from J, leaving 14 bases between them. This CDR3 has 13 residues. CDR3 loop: CASAPWGPTEAFF. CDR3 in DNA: TGTGCCAGCGCCCCCTGGGGTCCCACTGAAGCTTTCTTT.

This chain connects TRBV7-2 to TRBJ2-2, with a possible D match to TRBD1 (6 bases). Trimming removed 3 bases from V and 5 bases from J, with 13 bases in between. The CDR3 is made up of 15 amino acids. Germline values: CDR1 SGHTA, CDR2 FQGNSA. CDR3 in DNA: TGTGCCAGCAGCTTCCCTACAGGGCCAACCGGGGAGCTGTTTTTT. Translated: CASSFPTGPTGELFF. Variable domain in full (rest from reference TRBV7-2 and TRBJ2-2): GAGVSQSPSNKVTEKGKDVELRCDPISGHTALYWYRQSLGQGLEFLIYFQGNSAPDKSGLPSDRFSAERTGGSVSTLTIQRTQQEDSAVYLCASSFPTGPTGELFFGEGSRLTVL.

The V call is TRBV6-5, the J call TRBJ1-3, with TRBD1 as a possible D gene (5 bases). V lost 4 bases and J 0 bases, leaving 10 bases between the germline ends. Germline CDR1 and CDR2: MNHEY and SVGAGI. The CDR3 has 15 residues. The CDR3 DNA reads TGTGCCAGCAGTTTTGCAGGGTTCTCTGGAAACACCATATATTTT. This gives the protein CASSFAGFSGNTIYF.

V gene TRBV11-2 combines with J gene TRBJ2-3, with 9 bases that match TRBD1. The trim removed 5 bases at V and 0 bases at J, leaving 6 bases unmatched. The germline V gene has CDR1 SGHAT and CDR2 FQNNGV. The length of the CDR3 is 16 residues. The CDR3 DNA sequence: TGTGCCAGCAGCGCTAGACAGGGGGGGAGCACAGATACGCAGTATTTT. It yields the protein CASSARQGGSTDTQYF.

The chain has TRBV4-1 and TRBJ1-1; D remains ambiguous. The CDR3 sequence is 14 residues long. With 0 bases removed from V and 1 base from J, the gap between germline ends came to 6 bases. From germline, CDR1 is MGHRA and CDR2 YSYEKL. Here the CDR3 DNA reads TGCGCCAGCAGCCAAGATCCGGGGAACACTGAAGCTTTCTTT. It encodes CASSQDPGNTEAFF.

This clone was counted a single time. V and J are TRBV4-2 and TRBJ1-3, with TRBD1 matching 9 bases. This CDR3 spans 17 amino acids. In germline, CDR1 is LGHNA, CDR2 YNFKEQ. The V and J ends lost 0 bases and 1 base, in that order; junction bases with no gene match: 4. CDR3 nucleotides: TGTGCCAGCAGCCAAGAGGGGACAGGGCGATCTGGAAACACCATATATTTT. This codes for CASSQEGTGRSGNTIYF.

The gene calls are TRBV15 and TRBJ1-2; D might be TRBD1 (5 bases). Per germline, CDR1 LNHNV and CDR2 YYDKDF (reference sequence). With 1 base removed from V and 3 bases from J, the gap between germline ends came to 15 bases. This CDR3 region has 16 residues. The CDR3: CATSRGRERGDYGYTF. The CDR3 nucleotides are TGTGCCACCAGCAGAGGCAGGGAAAGAGGGGACTATGGCTACACCTTC.

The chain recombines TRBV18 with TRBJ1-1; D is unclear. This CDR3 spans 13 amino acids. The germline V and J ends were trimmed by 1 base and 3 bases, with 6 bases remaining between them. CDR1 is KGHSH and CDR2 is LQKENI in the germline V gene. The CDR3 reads CASSPRQDTEAFF. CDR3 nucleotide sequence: TGTGCCAGCTCACCACGGCAGGACACTGAAGCTTTCTTT.